Listed below are T cell receptor beta chains from one sample, sequenced in a study of vaccination and CD4 T cells after COVID-19. These receptors' antigens are unknown. TCRdb re-analysed the PCR reads in MiXCR, keeping a single row per CDR3 protein. The sample shows more than 7,500 distinct CDR3 sequences, around 55% of them seen only once. What was sequenced was CD4+ T cells from blood, cultured in vitro. Source of these receptors: a human donor who had recovered from COVID-19. Each CDR3 is given with its conserved first and last residue. The order of the fields is clone size, D gene, J gene, CDR3 length, V gene, CDR3 protein, CDR3 DNA. D genes are given only for firm matches. Clone size is shown for a subset of rows, as once, few, many or a class of expanded clone.

.,.,TRBJ1-2,17,TRBV6-1,CASSEFGRVSSNYGYTF,TGTGCCAGCAGTGAATTTGGTCGGGTTTCTAGTAACTATGGCTACACCTTC
.,.,TRBJ2-3,14,TRBV24-1,CATSDLSRSDTQYF,TGTGCCACCAGTGATTTGTCTCGATCAGATACGCAGTATTTT
.,.,TRBJ2-6,19,TRBV4-1,CASSQIGLQDRTGANVLTF,TGCGCCAGCAGCCAAATAGGGCTGCAGGATCGGACTGGGGCCAACGTCCTGACTTTC
few,.,TRBJ1-5,16,TRBV6-2/TRBV6-3,CASSYNSALSNQPQHF,TGTGCCAGCAGTTACAATTCAGCCTTGAGCAATCAGCCCCAGCATTTT
.,TRBD1,TRBJ1-5,14,TRBV19,CASSTDRVNQPQHF,TGTGCCAGTAGTACGGACAGGGTCAATCAGCCCCAGCATTTT
.,.,TRBJ1-1,13,TRBV19,CASKPELNTEAFF,TGTGCCAGTAAGCCAGAGTTGAACACTGAAGCTTTCTTT
.,TRBD1,TRBJ1-1,14,TRBV28,CASTYIQGFNEAFF,TGTGCCAGCACCTACATACAGGGGTTTAATGAAGCTTTCTTT
.,.,TRBJ1-2,14,TRBV20-1,CSAENRRRSDGYTF,TGCAGTGCAGAAAACAGGAGACGCAGCGATGGCTACACCTTC
.,.,TRBJ2-3,14,TRBV19,CASSLKASTDTQYF,TGTGCCAGTAGTTTGAAGGCTTCCACAGATACGCAGTATTTT
.,.,TRBJ1-5,13,TRBV7-2,CASSLTGDQPQHF,TGTGCCAGCAGCCTGACGGGAGATCAGCCCCAGCATTTT
.,.,TRBJ1-5,13,TRBV7-2,CASSLELGQPQHF,TGTGCCAGCAGCTTAGAGTTGGGGCAGCCCCAGCATTTT
.,.,TRBJ1-1,12,TRBV24-1,CATSDPGAGAFF,TGTGCCACCAGTGACCCGGGAGCAGGGGCTTTCTTT